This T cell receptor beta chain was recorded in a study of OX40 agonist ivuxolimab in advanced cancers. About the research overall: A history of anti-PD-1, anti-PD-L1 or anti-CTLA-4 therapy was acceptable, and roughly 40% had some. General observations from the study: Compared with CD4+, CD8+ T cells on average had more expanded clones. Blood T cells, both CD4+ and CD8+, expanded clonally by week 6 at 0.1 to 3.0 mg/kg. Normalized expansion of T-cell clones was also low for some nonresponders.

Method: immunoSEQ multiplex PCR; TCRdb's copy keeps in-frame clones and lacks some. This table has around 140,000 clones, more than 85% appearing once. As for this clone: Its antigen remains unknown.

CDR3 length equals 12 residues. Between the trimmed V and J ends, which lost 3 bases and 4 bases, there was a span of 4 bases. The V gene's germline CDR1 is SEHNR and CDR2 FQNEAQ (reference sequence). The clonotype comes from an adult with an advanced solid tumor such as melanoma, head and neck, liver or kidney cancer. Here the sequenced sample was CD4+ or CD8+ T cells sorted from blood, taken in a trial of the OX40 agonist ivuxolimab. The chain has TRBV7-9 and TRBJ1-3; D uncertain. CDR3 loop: CASSLSGNTIYF. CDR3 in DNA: TGTGCCAGCAGCTTGTCCGGAAACACCATATATTTT. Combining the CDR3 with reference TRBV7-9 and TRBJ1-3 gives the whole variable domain DTGVSQNPRHKITKRGQNVTFRCDPISEHNRLYWYRQTLGQGPEFLTYFQNEAQLEKSRLLSDRFSAERPKGSFSTLEIQRTEQGDSAMYLCASSLSGNTIYFGEGSWLTVV.